This TCR beta chain was documented in a study of shared clonotypes between healthy human individuals. This table comes from immunoSEQ multiplex PCR, and its TCRdb copy is limited to in-frame clones, with some not included. The sample has roughly 2.6 million clones; around nine tenths are singletons. As for this clone: Its antigen is as yet unknown. This sample includes further DNA sequences coding for the same CDR3.

Study findings and constraints: Non-shared clonotypes were found to have lower generation probabilities than the clonotypes that were shared by all four of the sorted-subset donors. Larger estimated richness was generally seen in naive subsets than in memory subsets.

Germline-derived CDR1 and CDR2 are MNHEY and SVGAGI. The length of the CDR3 is 13 residues. V gave up 0 bases and J gave up 5 bases, with 6 bases separating them. This rearrangement joins TRBV6-5 to TRBJ2-3; D gene unclear. Sequenced: naive CD4+ T cells sorted from blood. The subset denotes: CD45RA+ positively selected. The TCR comes from a man younger than 35 in good health. The CDR3 sequence is CASSYSGRDTQYF. CDR3 sequence (DNA): TGTGCCAGCAGTTACTCCGGTCGAGATACGCAGTATTTT.